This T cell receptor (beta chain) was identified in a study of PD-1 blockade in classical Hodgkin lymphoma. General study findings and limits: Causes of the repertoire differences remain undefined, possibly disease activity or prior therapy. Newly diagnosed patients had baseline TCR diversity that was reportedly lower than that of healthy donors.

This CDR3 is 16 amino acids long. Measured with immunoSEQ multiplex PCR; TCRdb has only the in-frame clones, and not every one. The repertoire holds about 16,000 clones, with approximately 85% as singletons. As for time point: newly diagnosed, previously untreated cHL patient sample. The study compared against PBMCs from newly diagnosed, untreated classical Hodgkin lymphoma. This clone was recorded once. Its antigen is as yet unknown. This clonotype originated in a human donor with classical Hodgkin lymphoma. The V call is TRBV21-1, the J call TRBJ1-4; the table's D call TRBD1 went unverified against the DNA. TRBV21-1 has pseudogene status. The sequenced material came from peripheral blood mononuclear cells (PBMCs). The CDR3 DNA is TGTGCCAGCAGCAAAGCGCAGGGCCCCCGTTGCGAAAAACTGTTTTTT. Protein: CASSKAQGPRCEKLFF.